This entry describes one TCR beta chain. Under the authors' procedure: Reference gene primer amplification gave estimated nucleated cell counts. Sequencing used immunoSEQ multiplex PCR; TCRdb keeps in-frame clones, though not all of them. That table furnishes V, J and clone size, whereas the DNA furnished D and trimming. Of a few hundred thousand clones detected, about 80% appear once; the ten largest clones hold approximately 14%. The sample originates from a study of blood T cell repertoires in COVID-19. Study context: Specimens from acute and convalescent COVID-19 originated in the United States, Italy and Spain.

This CDR3 is 15 amino acids long. Germline V CDR1 and CDR2: SGHNT, YYREEE (reference sequence). Trimming shortened V by 4 bases and J by 0 bases, and 14 bases separated the two germline ends. Followed over time, Seattle patients had been enrolled while infection was active. V and J are TRBV5-4 and TRBJ2-7, with TRBD1 as a possible D gene (5 bases). The clonotype originates from a person between 65 and 79 years old with COVID-19, enrolled during active disease. Material for sequencing was peripheral blood. CDR3 coding DNA: TGTGCCAGCAGCAGGCCAGGGATCTCCTCCTACGAGCAGTACTTC. This gives the protein CASSRPGISSYEQYF.